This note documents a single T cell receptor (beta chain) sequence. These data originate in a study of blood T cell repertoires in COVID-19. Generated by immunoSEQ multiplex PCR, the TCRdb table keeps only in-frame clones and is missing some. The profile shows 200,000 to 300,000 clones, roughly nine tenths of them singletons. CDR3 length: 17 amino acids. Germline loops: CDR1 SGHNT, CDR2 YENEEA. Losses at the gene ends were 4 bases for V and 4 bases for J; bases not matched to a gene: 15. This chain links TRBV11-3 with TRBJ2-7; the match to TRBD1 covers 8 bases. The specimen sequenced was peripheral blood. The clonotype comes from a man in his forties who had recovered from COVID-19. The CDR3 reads CASSSTQWQGARYEQYF. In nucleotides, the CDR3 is TGTGCCAGCAGCTCGACCCAGTGGCAGGGGGCGCGGTACGAGCAGTACTTC.